The clone carrying this T cell receptor (beta chain) was counted at least ten times. The antigen is unknown. This sample was taken from a study of CD8 T cells in ankylosing spondylitis. With molecular barcodes, quantitative 5'-RACE was used to make the TCR beta libraries. TCRdb itself ran the 5' RACE reads through MiXCR, one entry per CDR3 protein. The sample carries roughly 250,000 distinct CDR3 sequences, 7.5% to 9% recorded once. Study-wide points: Characteristic of ankylosing spondylitis blood, it appeared, was a TCR beta motif comprising several highly homologous variants.

Trimming at V came to 2 bases and at J to 1 base, leaving 11 bases not matched to a gene. The CDR3 covers 18 residues. This clonotype originated in a male donor with ankylosing spondylitis or in good health (not recorded which). The sample taken for sequencing was blood, either unsorted or a sorted T cell fraction (not recorded which). The rearrangement joins TRBV12-3 or TRBV12-4 to TRBJ2-4, with 7 nucleotides matching TRBD2. The chain's CDR3 is CASSLRFGGNVAKNIQYF. CDR3 bases: TGTGCCAGCAGTTTAAGGTTCGGGGGGAACGTGGCCAAAAACATTCAGTACTTC.